This T cell receptor (beta chain) was observed in a study of blood T cells in healthy people across ages. The extraction recovered at least 5 micrograms of total RNA per sample. A sample-barcoded 5' primer and a J-beta primer mix were used in a second PCR of roughly 6 to 11 cycles. TCRdb processed the 5' RACE reads anew with MiXCR; each CDR3 protein has one entry. Among hundreds of thousands of distinct CDR3 sequences listed, 45% to 50% were seen once. Study-wide findings and caveats: CMV status of donors was unknown, possibly confounding expanded clonotype changes.

The CDR3 extends over 11 amino acids. Germline CDR1 is SNHLY and CDR2 is FYNNEI. The V and J ends lost 3 bases and 6 bases respectively, with 4 bases between them. This clonotype was found many times. The antigen is unknown. The sample comprised blood. The rearrangement uses TRBV2 and TRBJ2-3, with D hard to call. This receptor was taken from an older woman in good health. Here the CDR3 reads CASSERDTQYF. CDR3 DNA: TGTGCCAGCAGTGAGAGGGATACGCAGTATTTT.